The TCR beta chain described here comes from a study of shared clonotypes between healthy human individuals. Using immunoSEQ multiplex PCR, the repertoire was profiled, and TCRdb retains in-frame clones only, with some absent. The sample has hundreds of thousands of clones, around 77% seen once. Sequenced sample: PBMCs. This TCR came from a woman aged 35 to 49 in good health. Some clones in this sample may be carry-over from other donors' samples.

This CDR3 is CASSFGLMGQTRSYEQYF. CDR3 in DNA: TGTGCCAGCAGCTTTGGCTTGATGGGGCAGACTCGCTCCTACGAGCAGTACTTC. The chain couples TRBV11-2 to TRBJ2-7, with a possible D match to TRBD1 (5 bases). The germline V gene has CDR1 SGHAT and CDR2 FQNNGV. Trimming removed 3 bases from V and 0 bases from J, with 21 bases in between. This CDR3 spans 18 amino acids.